This T cell receptor (beta chain) is from a study of blood T cell repertoires in COVID-19. CDR1 and CDR2 from the germline V gene are LNHDA and SQIVND (reference sequence). Trimming pared 5 bases from V and 4 bases from J, leaving 21 bases between. The CDR3 sequence is 18 residues long. The assay was immunoSEQ multiplex PCR, and TCRdb's table has in-frame clones only and misses some. Of about 110,000 clones in the sample, around 85% were seen once. The TCR comes from a man between 65 and 85 years old with active or convalescent COVID-19. The chain combines TRBV19 with TRBJ2-6, with D perhaps matching TRBD1 (6 bases). The sequenced sample consisted of peripheral blood. CDR3 nucleotide sequence: TGTGCCAGTAGTTGGGCTGGGGGCCGTCCTTCAGGGGCCAACGTCCTGACTTTC. Protein sequence: CASSWAGGRPSGANVLTF.